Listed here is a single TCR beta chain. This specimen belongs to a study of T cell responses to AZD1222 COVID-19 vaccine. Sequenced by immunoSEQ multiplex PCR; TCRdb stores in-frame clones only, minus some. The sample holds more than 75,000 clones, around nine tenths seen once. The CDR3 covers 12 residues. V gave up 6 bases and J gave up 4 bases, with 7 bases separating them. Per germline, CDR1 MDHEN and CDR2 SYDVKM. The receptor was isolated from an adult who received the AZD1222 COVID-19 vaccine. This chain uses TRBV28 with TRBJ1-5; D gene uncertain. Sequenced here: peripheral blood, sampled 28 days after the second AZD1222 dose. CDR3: CASRVQNQPQHF. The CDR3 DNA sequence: TGTGCCAGCAGGGTCCAGAATCAGCCCCAGCATTTT.